This TCR beta chain is from a study of shared clonotypes between healthy human individuals. Study-level findings and limits: Genetic and exposure-history diversity was limited by the small donor number.

Naive CD8 cells lacked CD45RO and underwent positive selection for CCR7, leaving out terminally differentiated effector memory CD45RA+ cells. It was at deep level that the assay was run. Generated by immunoSEQ multiplex PCR, the TCRdb table keeps only in-frame clones and is missing some. The sample holds about 1.9 million clones, 80% to 95% seen once. V lost 1 base to trimming and J lost 4 bases, with 14 bases between them. Per germline, CDR1 PRHDT and CDR2 FYEKMQ (reference sequence). CDR3 length: 16 residues. In regard to this clone: Antigen: not known.

Sequenced sample: naive CD8+ T cells from PBMCs. This TCR derives from a man younger than 35 in good health. Some clones in this sample may be carry-over from other donors' samples. V and J are TRBV13 and TRBJ2-1; maybe TRBD2 (5 bases). The CDR3 sequence: CASSLVAGVLYNEQFF. In nucleotides, the CDR3 is TGTGCCAGCAGCTTAGTGGCGGGCGTCTTGTACAATGAGCAGTTCTTC.